This TCR beta chain was sequenced in a study of cytomegalovirus exposure and HLA in healthy donors (dated by TCRdb to between 2016 and 2019). For the wider study: According to a later analysis, one platform produced both the roughly 130 validation repertoires and the 620 or so repertoires of the first cohort. High-throughput TCR immunosequencing, statistical association of individual TCRs with disease status, and machine learning were combined to predict cytomegalovirus infection status. In addition to the first cohort of around 670 subjects, a separate validation cohort of 120 different subjects was used. The study was designed to test whether signatures of past pathogen exposure could be identified by cataloging public T cell receptors.

Library prep was done by the immunoSEQ multiplex PCR assay. In the paper's pipeline: A statistical classification framework was built for diagnosing cytomegalovirus status from the catalog of TCR beta chain sequences. Sourced from immuneACCESS, this table was stored by TCRdb with only in-frame sequences that have V and J called. A share of the clones is absent; for the studies checked, an unresolved V gene accounts for under half, and the remainder has no known explanation. V, J and clone size derive from that table, while D and trimming were established from the DNA sequence. This sample lists about 120,000 clones; roughly nine tenths were detected once. Of the sample, nearly 4.5% falls within the top ten clones. On this clone itself: It has no known antigen specificity. The junction does not match germline at one end; this may be a read error.

The germline V gene encodes CDR1 MNHNS and CDR2 SASEGT. The CDR3 goes from the cysteine to the phenylalanine over 12 residues. Only the CDR3 part of the read is kept: 36 bases, read in frame from the first base. Separate from the approximately 730-subject first cohort, the validation cohort of 95 to 150 subjects was the group to which the donors belonged. Summary of the overall study and its limitations: In both the original and validation cohorts, the classifier was reported to diagnose cytomegalovirus status with high specificity and sensitivity. While some public TCRs were present in many individuals, most TCR sequences turned up only very rarely across donors. Subsequent analysis determined that TCRs grouped into clusters in the first cohort also showed a tendency toward co-occurrence across the roughly 110 validation repertoires, and approximately 93% of cluster scores exceeded 0. According to the authors, the approach could potentially be generalized to other disease states and immunological phenotypes. In the study, 150 to 200 TCR beta chains were listed as associated with cytomegalovirus. The validation cohort had no HLA typing available for a later analysis, so co-occurrence within that cohort was assessed over all 120 or so repertoires. In vitro tests confirmed that three of the cytomegalovirus-associated TCR beta chains recognize cytomegalovirus antigens.

The sequence was collected from a man aged 18 to 29 in good health and CMV-seropositive. Sequencing input: PBMCs. This chain is built from TRBV6-1 and TRBJ2-2, and perhaps TRBD2 as D gene, on 6 matching bases. The CDR3 corresponds to CASSWVSGELFF. The DNA reads as follows: TGTGCCAGCAGCTGGGTATCGGGGGAGTTGTTTTTT.